These 26 T cell receptor beta chains were all obtained from the same sample, sequenced in a study of regulatory T cells in long-lasting Graves disease. The authors built TCR beta libraries using iRepertoire HTBI primers and Arm-PCR of CDR3 regions. A single record per CDR3 protein comes from TCRdb applying MiXCR to the multiplex PCR reads. Of almost 350,000 distinct CDR3 sequences listed, around 19% are singletons. Stated time point: persistent/refractory GD, antithyroid drugs over 5 years with positive TRAb. Scientists built the TCR library using RNA that was extracted from PBMCs. The sample consisted of peripheral blood mononuclear cells (PBMCs), taken when the disease was refractory, from a patient treated with antithyroid drugs. These receptors all come from a female donor with Graves disease.

This chain connects TRBV27 to TRBJ2-7, with TRBD1 matching 7 bases. The CDR3 is 14 residues long. V lost 0 bases and J lost 6; bases outside the gene matches: 5. In germline, CDR1 is MNHEY, CDR2 SMNVEV (reference sequence). CDR3 DNA: TGTGCCAGCAGTTTATCGAGGGGGCAGGTCGAGCAGTACTTC. This gives the protein CASSLSRGQVEQYF.

The chain has TRBV28 and TRBJ1-5; 7 bases align to TRBD1. With V trimmed by 7 bases and J by 6 bases, 9 bases remained unmatched. The length of the CDR3 is 14 residues. Germline V gene lookup returns CDR1 MDHEN and CDR2 SYDVKM. CDR3 sequence: CASTGGGGFQPQHF. For the CDR3, the DNA is TGTGCCAGCACAGGGGGAGGGGGGTTTCAGCCCCAGCATTTT.

This clonotype occurred once. The V gene is TRBV11-2, the J gene TRBJ2-4, with 7 bases matching TRBD2. The trim removed 4 bases at V and 2 bases at J, leaving 14 bases unmatched. The CDR3 runs 18 residues. Germline V gene lookup returns CDR1 SGHAT and CDR2 FQNNGV. The CDR3 DNA is TGTGCCAGCAGCTCTCTCCGGGGCAGGGAGGGTACCAAAAACATTCAGTACTTC. It codes for CASSSLRGREGTKNIQYF.

The V and J genes are TRBV2 and TRBJ1-2, with no clear D. The CDR3 sequence is 13 residues long. Germline V gene data show CDR1 as SNHLY and CDR2 as FYNNEI. V was shortened by 7 bases and J by 3 bases, with 12 bases between the two germline ends. This CDR3 reads CASNSEGDYGYTF. The DNA of the CDR3 is TGTGCCAGCAACTCGGAAGGCGACTATGGCTACACCTTC.

This clonotype was found many times. At one end, the junction sequence differs from germline, possibly due to a read error. The V and J genes are TRBV6-1 and TRBJ1-2; D may be TRBD1 (5 bases). The V gene's germline CDR1 is MNHNS and CDR2 SASEGT. This CDR3 is built from 14 residues. CDR3 amino acids: CTSRTSGTNYGYTF. The CDR3 region has the DNA TGTACCAGCAGGACCTCCGGGACGAACTATGGCTACACCTTC.

For the CDR3, the DNA is TGTGCCAGCAGTTACTCGTTACGGGGCGGGCAATCTGGGGCCAACGTCCTGACTTTC. It translates to CASSYSLRGGQSGANVLTF. This sequence joins TRBV6-2 or TRBV6-3 and TRBJ2-6; D possibly matches TRBD1 or TRBD2 (5 bases each). The germline V gene encodes CDR1 MNHEY and CDR2 SVGEGT. The CDR3 sequence is 19 residues long. V lost 0 bases, J lost 1 base, and 16 bases lay in between.

The sample holds a few counts of this clonotype. The chain joins TRBV4-3 to TRBJ2-5; D is ambiguous. Trimming cost V 0 bases and J 3 bases, with 8 bases left between them. Germline lookup yields CDR1 LGHNA and CDR2 YSLEER. The CDR3 is 14 amino acids. DNA for the CDR3: TGCGCCAGCAGCCAAGACTATGGGGAAGAGACCCAGTACTTC. This gives the protein CASSQDYGEETQYF.

This clonotype was seen many times. The rearrangement links TRBV5-1 to TRBJ1-2; 7 bases align to TRBD1. The germline V gene encodes CDR1 SGHRS and CDR2 YFSETQ. Losses at the gene ends were 4 bases for V and 5 bases for J; bases not matched to a gene: 5. The CDR3 contains 13 residues. DNA of the CDR3: TGCGCCAGCAGCACAAGACAGGGATATGGCTACACCTTC. Protein product: CASSTRQGYGYTF.

This chain connects TRBV5-1 to TRBJ2-2, with TRBD1 matching over 8 bases. Germline V gene data show CDR1 as SGHRS and CDR2 as YFSETQ. This CDR3 has 15 residues. V shed 3 bases and J 7 bases; nucleotides not matched to a gene: 8. The CDR3 DNA reads as TGCGCCAGCAGCTCGCTGACAGGGGCGATCGGGGAGCTGTTTTTT. Translation: CASSSLTGAIGELFF.

The rearrangement links TRBV7-2 to TRBJ1-3; D is unclear. The CDR3 loop spans 21 amino acids. Germline V gene data show CDR1 as SGHTA and CDR2 as FQGNSA. Trimming took 0 bases from V and 0 from J, leaving 24 bases between them. The CDR3 bases are TGTGCCAGCAGCTTAGCGGTGGGGAGTGGACTTCTAAGGAGCTCTGGAAACACCATATATTTT. Its protein product is CASSLAVGSGLLRSSGNTIYF.

This clonotype has ten or more counts. This chain links TRBV9 with TRBJ2-2; D possibly uses TRBD1 or TRBD2 (5 bases each). The CDR3 spans 17 residues. The ends were cut back, 0 bases at V and 4 bases at J, with 16 bases in the middle. In germline, CDR1 is SGDLS, CDR2 YYNGEE. The CDR3: CASSVGGTLVGTGELFF. CDR3 DNA sequence: TGTGCCAGCAGCGTAGGAGGGACCCTCGTGGGCACCGGGGAGCTGTTTTTT.

Of note for this clonotype: A much larger clone differs by one base, so this may be a read error. J is TRBJ1-5 and V is TRBV3-1; D not certain. The CDR3 sequence is 13 residues long. CDR1 and CDR2 (germline): LGHDT, YNNKEL (reference sequence). The chain's CDR3 is CASSQAGSQLQHF. Written as DNA, the CDR3 is TGTGCCAGCAGCCAAGCGGGCAGTCAGCTCCAGCATTTT.

This clonotype was seen ten or more times. The rearrangement links TRBV6-1 to TRBJ1-5; 12 nucleotides line up with TRBD1. The V gene end was trimmed by 7 bases and the J gene end by 6 bases; junction bases not matched to a gene: 4. CDR1 is MNHNS and CDR2 is SASEGT in the germline V gene. The CDR3 is made up of 14 amino acids. The CDR3 region has the DNA TGTGCCAGCACGGGACAGGGGGCGAGTCAGCCCCAGCATTTT. Amino acids: CASTGQGASQPQHF.

In this sample, this clonotype turned up many times. This chain links TRBV7-2 with TRBJ1-2; a possible D gene is TRBD1 (6 bases). Trimming stripped 1 base from V and 6 bases from J, with 12 bases between. Germline-derived CDR1 and CDR2 are SGHTA and FQGNSA. The CDR3 spans 14 residues. The CDR3 region is CASSLGRQADGYTF. In nucleotides, the CDR3 is TGTGCCAGCAGCTTAGGCCGACAGGCTGATGGCTACACCTTC.

V is TRBV7-2 and J is TRBJ1-3, with 7 bases matching TRBD1. The junction had 1 base not matched to a gene; V was cut back by 4 bases and J by 4 bases. The length of the CDR3 is 13 residues. CDR1 SGHTA and CDR2 FQGNSA come from the germline V gene. The CDR3 spells CASSSGQGNTIYF. As DNA, the CDR3 is TGTGCCAGCAGCTCGGGACAGGGAAACACCATATATTTT.

A note on this clonotype: Possible read error: a much larger clone is one base away. The V call is TRBV12-3 or TRBV12-4, the J call TRBJ2-7; TRBD2 agrees at 8 bases. This CDR3 contains 13 residues. Unmatched junction bases numbered 9, after V lost 7 bases and J lost 7 bases. The CDR3 DNA reads TGTGCCAGCAATCTTCTAGCGGGTAATGAGCAGTACTTC. It yields the protein CASNLLAGNEQYF.

This clonotype came up many times. The chain is built from TRBV7-3 and TRBJ1-2; D gene unclear. This CDR3 is 14 amino acids long. Germline V CDR1 and CDR2: SGHTA, FQGTGA. The germline V and J ends were trimmed by 0 bases and 3 bases, with 8 bases remaining between them. The CDR3 loop is CASSLTPGDYGYTF. The CDR3, as DNA: TGTGCCAGCAGCTTAACACCCGGGGACTATGGCTACACCTTC.

Only a few counts were recorded for this clonotype. The DNA of the CDR3 is TGCGCCAGCAGCCTGTCCATAGCGGGAGGGGTCGGGGAGACCCAGTACTTC. Protein product: CASSLSIAGGVGETQYF. The chain carries TRBV4-1 and TRBJ2-5; TRBD2 matches 11 bases. V lost 4 bases and J lost 5; bases outside the gene matches: 12. The V gene's germline CDR1 is MGHRA and CDR2 YSYEKL. The CDR3 contains 17 residues.

This clonotype was picked up one time. The chain uses TRBV4-1 and TRBJ1-2; 8 nucleotides match TRBD1. Germline V lookup: CDR1 MGHRA, CDR2 YSYEKL. This CDR3 spans 16 amino acids. After removal of 3 bases from V and 3 bases from J, the junction contained 9 bases not matched to a gene. CDR3 in amino acids: CASSHHDRGAYYGYTF. As DNA, the CDR3 is TGCGCCAGCAGCCACCACGACAGGGGAGCTTACTATGGCTACACCTTC.

The gene calls are TRBV5-1 and TRBJ2-2; D may be TRBD1 (6 bases). Germline V gene lookup returns CDR1 SGHRS and CDR2 YFSETQ. The CDR3 runs to 14 residues. Trimming pared 4 bases from V and 3 bases from J, leaving 10 bases between. The CDR3 loop is CASSPGQHTGELFF. Written as DNA, the CDR3 is TGCGCCAGCAGCCCGGGACAACACACCGGGGAGCTGTTTTTT.

This clonotype has a single count. The CDR3 end shows no conserved phenylalanine or tryptophan, and so a read error is likely. Written as DNA, the CDR3 is TGTGCCTGGAGTGTCCCCGGGACAGGTTTTAGCAATCAGCCCCAGCATTCT. Protein sequence: CAWSVPGTGFSNQPQHS. The genes are TRBV30 and TRBJ1-5, with TRBD1 identical over 8 bases. The J segment lost 0 bases and the V segment lost 0 bases, leaving 7 bases of the junction unmatched. Germline CDR1 GTSNPN, CDR2 SVGIG (reference sequence). CDR3 length: 17 residues.

This clonotype was counted many times. J is TRBJ2-5 and V is TRBV18; D may be TRBD2 (6 bases). Deletions cut 8 bases from V and 1 base from J, with 14 bases between. The CDR3 totals 14 residues. The V gene's germline CDR1 is KGHSH and CDR2 LQKENI. DNA of the CDR3: TGTGCCAGCAGTCCCCGGGGGTCCCAAGAGACCCAGTACTTC. Amino acids: CASSPRGSQETQYF.

This clonotype was recorded at least ten times. J is TRBJ1-2 and V is TRBV7-8; no clear D. From germline, CDR1 is SGHVS and CDR2 FQNEAQ. This CDR3 has 16 residues. V shed 5 bases and J shed 4 bases, with 20 bases lying between them. CDR3 region: CASSPQDGRGGYGYTF. The CDR3 DNA follows: TGTGCCAGCAGCCCTCAAGACGGTAGAGGTGGCTATGGCTACACCTTC.

As concerns this clonotype: The final CDR3 position lacks the conserved phenylalanine or tryptophan, pointing to a likely read error. In DNA form, the CDR3 reads TGTGCCAGCAGTTGCCGGGACAGGGAAGATTATAGCAATCAGCCCCAGCATCTT. Translated: CASSCRDREDYSNQPQHL. This chain links TRBV6-5 with TRBJ1-5; 9 positions agree with TRBD1. V lost 4 bases to trimming and J lost 0 bases; unmatched junction nucleotides: 10. Germline V gene lookup returns CDR1 MNHEY and CDR2 SVGAGI. The length of the CDR3 is 18 residues.

V gene TRBV7-2 combines with J gene TRBJ2-1; 7 nucleotides line up with TRBD2. The germline V gene has CDR1 SGHTA and CDR2 FQGNSA. The CDR3 length is 13 residues. With 1 base clipped from V and 6 bases from J, the junction kept 0 bases outside the gene matches. The chain's CDR3 is CASSLGEGNEQFF. As DNA, the CDR3 is TGTGCCAGCAGCTTAGGGGAGGGCAATGAGCAGTTCTTC.

This clonotype was found many times. The DNA for the CDR3 is TGCGCCAGCAGCCAAAGACAGGGAGAAGCCAAAAACATTCAGTACTTC. The encoded protein is CASSQRQGEAKNIQYF. This chain connects TRBV5-1 to TRBJ2-4, with 7 bases lining up with TRBD1. The germline CDR1 and CDR2 sequences are SGHRS and YFSETQ. This CDR3 region has 16 residues. Trimming took 4 bases from V and 0 from J; bases not matched to a gene: 7.